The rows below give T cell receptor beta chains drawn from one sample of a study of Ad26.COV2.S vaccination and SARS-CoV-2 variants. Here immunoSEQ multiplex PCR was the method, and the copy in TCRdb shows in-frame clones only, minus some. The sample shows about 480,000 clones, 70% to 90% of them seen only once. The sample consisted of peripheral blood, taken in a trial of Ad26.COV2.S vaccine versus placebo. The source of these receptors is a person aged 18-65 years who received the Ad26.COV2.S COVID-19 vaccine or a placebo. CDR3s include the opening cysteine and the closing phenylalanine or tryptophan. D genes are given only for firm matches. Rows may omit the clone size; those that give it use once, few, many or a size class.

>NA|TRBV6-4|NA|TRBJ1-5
CASTNEDRDYSNQPQHF
TGTGCCAGCACCAATGAGGACCGAGACTATAGCAATCAGCCCCAGCATTTT
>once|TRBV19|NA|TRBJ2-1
CASSIGGLNNEQFF
TGTGCCAGTAGTATAGGGGGGCTTAACAATGAGCAGTTCTTC
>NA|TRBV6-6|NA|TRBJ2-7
CASLQRESSYEQYF
TGTGCCAGCCTTCAAAGGGAAAGCTCCTACGAGCAGTACTTC
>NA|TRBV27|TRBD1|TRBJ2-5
CASSSLQGKYQETQYF
TGTGCCAGCAGCTCCTTACAGGGGAAGTACCAAGAGACCCAGTACTTC
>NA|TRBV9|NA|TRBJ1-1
CASSVGPGNTEAFF
TGTGCCAGCAGCGTAGGCCCGGGAAACACTGAAGCTTTCTTT
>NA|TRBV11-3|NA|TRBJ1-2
CASSLDWTPRDGYTF
TGTGCCAGCAGCTTGGACTGGACCCCTCGGGATGGCTACACCTTC
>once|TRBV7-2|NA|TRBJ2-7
CASSLGDASYEQYF
TGTGCCAGCAGCTTAGGGGACGCTTCCTACGAGCAGTACTTC
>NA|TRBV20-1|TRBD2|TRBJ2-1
CSASSRGLAGVTPFF
TGCAGTGCTAGTTCTAGGGGACTAGCGGGAGTCACCCCGTTCTTC
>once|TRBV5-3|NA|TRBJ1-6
CARSLCTGNNSPLHF
TGTGCCAGAAGCTTGTGTACAGGCAATAATTCACCCCTCCACTTT
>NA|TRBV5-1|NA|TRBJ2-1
CASSYRPSSWYNEQFF
TGCGCCAGCAGCTACCGACCCTCGAGTTGGTACAATGAGCAGTTCTTC
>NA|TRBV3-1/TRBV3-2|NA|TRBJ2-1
CASRAGVNEQFF
TGTGCCAGCAGAGCAGGGGTAAATGAGCAGTTCTTC
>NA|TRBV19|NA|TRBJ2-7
CASSMTSFYEQYF
TGTGCCAGTAGTATGACTTCTTTCTACGAGCAGTACTTC
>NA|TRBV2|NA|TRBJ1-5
CASREANQPQHF
TGTGCCAGCAGGGAGGCCAATCAGCCCCAGCATTTT
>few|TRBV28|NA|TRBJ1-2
CASRLGRIYGYTF
TGTGCCAGCAGACTCGGTCGCATTTATGGCTACACCTTC
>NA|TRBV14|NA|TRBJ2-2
CASSQVGARNEELFF
TGTGCCAGCAGCCAAGTCGGGGCGCGCAACGAGGAGCTGTTTTTT
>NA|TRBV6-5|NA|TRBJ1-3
CASWAGGNTIYF
TGTGCCAGCTGGGCAGGGGGAAACACCATATATTTT
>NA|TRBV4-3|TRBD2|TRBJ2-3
CASSQTGTSGNTQYF
TGCGCCAGCAGCCAAACCGGGACTAGCGGCAATACGCAGTATTTT
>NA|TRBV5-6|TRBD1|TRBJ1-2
CASRPTGGANYGYTF
TGTGCCAGCAGACCCACAGGGGGGGCTAACTATGGCTACACCTTC
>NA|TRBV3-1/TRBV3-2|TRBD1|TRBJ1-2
CASSHPQGASPTF
TGTGCCAGCAGCCACCCCCAGGGGGCGTCGCCGACCTTC
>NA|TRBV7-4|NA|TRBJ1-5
CASSSGVSGYSNQPQHF
TGTGCCAGCAGCTCCGGGGTTTCGGGGTATAGCAATCAGCCCCAGCATTTT
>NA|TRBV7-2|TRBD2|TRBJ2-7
CASSLVSGRFKDEQYF
TGTGCCAGCAGCTTAGTAAGCGGGAGGTTTAAGGACGAGCAGTACTTC
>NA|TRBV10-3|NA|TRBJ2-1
CAVGPFPNEQFF
TGTGCCGTAGGACCCTTCCCCAATGAGCAGTTCTTC
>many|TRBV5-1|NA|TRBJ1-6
CASSLASRYSPLHF
TGCGCCAGCAGCTTGGCGAGTCGTTATTCACCCCTCCACTTT
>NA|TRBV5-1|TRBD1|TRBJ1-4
CASSLGTGPNEKLFF
TGCGCCAGCAGCTTGGGGACAGGGCCTAATGAAAAACTGTTTTTT
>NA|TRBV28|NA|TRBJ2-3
CASSLPRHTQYF
TGTGCCAGCAGTTTACCTCGACATACGCAGTATTTT
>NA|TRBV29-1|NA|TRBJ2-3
CSVGRDRRSTDTQYF
TGCAGCGTTGGGCGAGATAGGAGGAGCACAGATACGCAGTATTTT
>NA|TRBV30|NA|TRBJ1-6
CAWSPSQGVNSPLHF
TGTGCCTGGAGTCCGTCACAGGGCGTAAATTCACCCCTCCACTTT
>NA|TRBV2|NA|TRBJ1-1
CASSEEAGIVNTEAFF
TGTGCCAGCAGTGAAGAGGCAGGTATAGTGAACACTGAAGCTTTCTTT
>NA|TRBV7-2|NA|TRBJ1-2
CASSLTPGLNYGYTF
TGTGCCAGCAGCTTAACCCCCGGGTTAAACTATGGCTACACCTTC
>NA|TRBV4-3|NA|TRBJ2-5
CASSQEFPGVGQETQYF
TGCGCCAGCAGCCAAGAATTTCCGGGAGTGGGTCAAGAGACCCAGTACTTC